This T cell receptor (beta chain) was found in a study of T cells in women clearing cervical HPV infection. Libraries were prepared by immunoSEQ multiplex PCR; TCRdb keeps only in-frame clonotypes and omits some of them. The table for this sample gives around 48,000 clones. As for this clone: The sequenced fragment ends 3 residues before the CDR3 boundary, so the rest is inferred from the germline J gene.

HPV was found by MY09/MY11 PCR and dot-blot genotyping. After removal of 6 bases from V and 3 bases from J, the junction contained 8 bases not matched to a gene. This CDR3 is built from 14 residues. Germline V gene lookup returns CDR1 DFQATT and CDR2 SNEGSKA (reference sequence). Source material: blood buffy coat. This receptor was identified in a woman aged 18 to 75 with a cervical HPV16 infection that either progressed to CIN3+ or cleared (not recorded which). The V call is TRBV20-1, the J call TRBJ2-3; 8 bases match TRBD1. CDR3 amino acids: CSAVQGAWTDTQYF. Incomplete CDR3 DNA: TGCAGTGCCGTTCAGGGGGCTTGGACAGATACG.